These 11 T cell receptor beta chains came from one sample sequenced in a study of hypomethylating agent response in myelodysplastic syndrome. TCRdb's table, derived via immunoSEQ multiplex PCR, lists solely in-frame clones and lacks some. The sample has some 9,600 clones; approximately 86% are singletons. Here the sequenced sample was bone marrow, taken before or after starting hypomethylating agent treatment for myelodysplastic syndrome (not recorded which). The receptors shown here come from a human donor with myelodysplastic syndrome.

This chain uses TRBV4-2 with TRBJ1-1; D might be TRBD1 (6 bases). Trimming removed 7 bases from V and 1 base from J, with 13 bases in between. Germline V CDR1 and CDR2: LGHNA, YNFKEQ. The CDR3 runs to 14 residues. DNA for the CDR3: TGTGCCAGCACCCGGAGGGGGGGGAACACTGAAGCTTTCTTT. Protein product: CASTRRGGNTEAFF.

This clone has a single count. The chain joins TRBV7-6 to TRBJ1-4; D ambiguous. Germline CDR1 is SGHVS and CDR2 is FNYEAQ. V was pared by 0 bases and J by 4 bases, with 9 bases between. The CDR3 length is 15 residues. CDR3 sequence: CASSLAPGLNEKLFF. As DNA, the CDR3 is TGTGCCAGCAGCTTAGCGCCAGGTCTTAATGAAAAACTGTTTTTT.

J is TRBJ1-1 and V is TRBV7-3; no clear D gene. This CDR3 spans 13 amino acids. The ends were cut back, 5 bases at V and 4 bases at J, with 11 bases in the middle. Germline CDR1 SGHTA, CDR2 FQGTGA. The CDR3 nucleotides are TGTGCCAGCAGCGTCCGACACGGCACTGAAGCTTTCTTT. Translating it yields CASSVRHGTEAFF. The full variable domain, with the rest looked up from reference TRBV7-3 and TRBJ1-1, is GAGVSQTPSNKVTEKGKYVELRCDPISGHTALYWYRQSLGQGPEFLIYFQGTGAADDSGLPNDRFFAVRPEGSVSTLKIQRTERGDSAVYLCASSVRHGTEAFFGQGTRLTVV.

This clone was detected once. The chain employs TRBV28 and TRBJ2-7, with 9 bases fitting TRBD1. V shed 6 bases, J shed 5 bases, and the junction held 8 bases outside the gene matches. Per germline, CDR1 MDHEN and CDR2 SYDVKM. This CDR3 contains 14 residues. The CDR3: CASRPGTGQNEQYF. Here the CDR3 DNA reads TGTGCCAGCAGACCCGGGACAGGGCAAAACGAGCAGTACTTC.

V is TRBV2 and J is TRBJ2-6; 9 nucleotides align to TRBD1. Per germline, CDR1 SNHLY and CDR2 FYNNEI. This CDR3 spans 18 amino acids. V gave up 9 bases and J gave up 0 bases; unmatched junction bases: 12. The chain's CDR3 is CASVLDRGYSSGANVLTF. The DNA for the CDR3 is TGTGCCAGTGTCCTGGACAGGGGATACAGCTCTGGGGCCAACGTCCTGACTTTC.

The chain carries TRBV11-2 and TRBJ2-5, with D maybe TRBD2 (6 bases). The germline V gene has CDR1 SGHAT and CDR2 FQNNGV. Trimming took off 4 bases at V and 0 bases at J, with 9 bases between the two ends. The CDR3 is 14 residues long. CDR3 protein: CASSSGLNQETQYF. CDR3 bases: TGTGCCAGCAGCTCGGGACTCAACCAAGAGACCCAGTACTTC.

The chain uses TRBV18 and TRBJ1-6; the D gene is possibly TRBD1 (6 bases). Trimming stripped 3 bases from V and 5 bases from J, with 8 bases between. The CDR3 contains 14 residues. The V gene's germline CDR1 is KGHSH and CDR2 LQKENI. The CDR3 DNA follows: TGTGCCAGCTCACCCCGACAGGATAATTCACCCCTCCACTTT. The encoded protein is CASSPRQDNSPLHF.

This chain uses TRBV19 with TRBJ2-5; D might be TRBD1 or TRBD2, each matching 5 bases. Germline V lookup: CDR1 LNHDA, CDR2 SQIVND (reference sequence). CDR3 length equals 17 residues. Trimming shortened V by 0 bases and J by 0 bases, and 14 bases separated the two germline ends. CDR3 sequence reads: CASSIDGTTTYQETQYF. The CDR3 DNA is TGTGCCAGTAGTATAGACGGGACCACTACGTACCAAGAGACCCAGTACTTC. Supplemented by reference TRBV19 and TRBJ2-5, the full variable domain reads DGGITQSPKYLFRKEGQNVTLSCEQNLNHDAMYWYRQDPGQGLRLIYYSQIVNDFQKGDIAEGYSVSREKKESFPLTVTSAQKNPTAFYLCASSIDGTTTYQETQYFGPGTRLLVL.

The sample holds a few counts of this clone. The sample contains more than one DNA sequence encoding this CDR3. The chain links TRBV5-5 to TRBJ1-1; 7 bases fit TRBD1. The junction had 0 bases not matched to a gene; V was cut back by 1 base and J by 3 bases. This CDR3 is built from 13 residues. Germline loops: CDR1 SGHKS, CDR2 YYEKEE (reference sequence). Written as DNA, the CDR3 is TGTGCCAGCAGCTTGCAGGGGGACACTGAAGCTTTCTTT. Translation: CASSLQGDTEAFF.

The chain carries TRBV5-6 and TRBJ2-7; the match to TRBD2 covers 12 bases. V lost 6 bases and J lost 5; bases outside the gene matches: 15. Germline V gives CDR1 SGHDT, CDR2 YYEEEE. The CDR3 covers 17 residues. CDR3 amino acids: CASNLRPSGRARDEQYF. Here the CDR3 DNA reads TGTGCCAGCAACCTTAGACCTAGCGGGAGGGCCCGGGACGAGCAGTACTTC.

Only one count was recorded for this clone. For the CDR3, the DNA is TGTGCCACCATAGGAGGGGGCACTGAAGCTTTCTTT. Its protein product is CATIGGGTEAFF. The V and J genes are TRBV19 and TRBJ1-1, with D perhaps matching TRBD1 (6 bases). The germline V gene encodes CDR1 LNHDA and CDR2 SQIVND (reference sequence). V lost 10 bases to trimming and J lost 4 bases, with 13 bases between them. There are 12 residues in the CDR3.